The 20 T cell receptor beta chains in this list originate from one sample, sequenced in a study of T-cell reconstitution after alpha-beta-depleted transplantation in children. A library of TCRbeta sequences, prepared with unique molecular identifiers, was generated. In TCRdb, the PCR reads were re-called with MiXCR into one record per CDR3 protein. The data hold about 240,000 distinct CDR3 sequences, with around 12% observed a single time. Source: PBMCs from the stem cell graft donor, taken from the stem cell graft. Receptors were obtained from a human donor who donated a stem cell graft to a child with acute lymphoblastic leukemia.

Ten or more counts support this clonotype. This chain links TRBV5-1 with TRBJ2-1; no clear D. Germline CDR1 reads SGHRS; CDR2 reads YFSETQ. The V end was cut by 0 bases, the J end by 1 base, with 8 bases between. The CDR3 covers 15 residues. This CDR3 is CASSLGDSSYNEQFF. The CDR3 DNA is TGCGCCAGCAGCTTGGGTGACTCTTCCTACAATGAGCAGTTCTTC.

This rearrangement joins TRBV5-1 to TRBJ1-4; 7 bases agree with TRBD1. J was trimmed by 5 bases and V by 1 base; bases with no gene match: 8. The CDR3 consists of 16 residues. Germline V lookup: CDR1 SGHRS, CDR2 YFSETQ. CDR3 DNA: TGCGCCAGCAGCTTGTATCCGGGACAGAACAATGAAAAACTGTTTTTT. This sequence encodes CASSLYPGQNNEKLFF.

There are a few counts of this clonotype. The chain carries TRBV7-6 and TRBJ2-7, with 7 bases fitting TRBD1. V shed 1 base, J shed 2 bases, and the junction held 2 bases outside the gene matches. Germline CDR1 and CDR2: SGHVS and FNYEAQ. The CDR3 extends over 14 amino acids. The CDR3 loop reads CASSLEGTAYEQYF. DNA for the CDR3: TGTGCCAGCAGCTTAGAGGGGACAGCCTACGAGCAGTACTTC.

This clonotype was observed many times. The V gene is TRBV12-3 or TRBV12-4, the J gene TRBJ2-7; 9 nucleotides align to TRBD2. This CDR3 spans 15 amino acids. Germline trimming cut 6 bases from V and 4 bases from J; bases unmatched to any gene: 10. CDR3 in DNA: TGTGCCAGCAGCCCTATAGCGGGAGAGCCTTACGAGCAGTACTTC. Translating it yields CASSPIAGEPYEQYF.

This clonotype was counted a few times. The chain has TRBV12-3 or TRBV12-4 and TRBJ1-5, with a tentative D call TRBD1 (6 bases). The length of the CDR3 is 17 residues. With 0 bases removed from V and 3 bases from J, the gap between germline ends came to 15 bases. CDR3 residues: CASSLAFGGAYNQPQHF. DNA of the CDR3: TGTGCCAGCAGTTTAGCATTCGGGGGGGCTTACAATCAGCCCCAGCATTTT.

This clonotype was counted at least ten times. The chain recombines TRBV15 with TRBJ1-3, with D possibly being TRBD1 (6 bases). Germline CDR1 is LNHNV and CDR2 is YYDKDF (reference sequence). V lost 0 bases and J 2 bases, leaving 11 bases between the germline ends. The CDR3 loop spans 16 amino acids. CDR3 residues: CATSRDSTGTGNTIYF. The CDR3 coding sequence is TGTGCCACCAGCAGAGATTCCACAGGGACTGGAAACACCATATATTTT.

This clonotype was observed a few times. V usage is TRBV7-6 and J usage is TRBJ2-1; 11 bases are a match to TRBD2. This CDR3 contains 16 residues. Germline CDR1 reads SGHVS; CDR2 reads FNYEAQ. J gave up 6 bases and V 3 bases, and 7 bases lay outside the gene matches. The CDR3 spells CASSFGSSGGFNEQFF. CDR3 nucleotide sequence: TGTGCCAGCAGCTTTGGGTCTAGCGGGGGGTTCAATGAGCAGTTCTTC.

The table lists this clonotype with many counts. This sequence joins TRBV9 and TRBJ1-1, with D maybe TRBD1 (6 bases). Per germline, CDR1 SGDLS and CDR2 YYNGEE. V was pared by 3 bases and J by 1 base, with 7 bases between. This CDR3 is built from 13 residues. The CDR3 spells CASSEGGNTEAFF. The CDR3 DNA sequence: TGTGCCAGCAGCGAGGGGGGGAACACTGAAGCTTTCTTT.

This clonotype was observed at least ten times. The V gene is TRBV7-2, the J gene TRBJ2-5; possibly TRBD2 for D (6 bases). Trimming removed 4 bases at V and 2 bases at J, with 11 bases between. The germline V gene has CDR1 SGHTA and CDR2 FQGNSA. The CDR3 is made up of 14 amino acids. CDR3 nucleotides: TGTGCCAGCAGCTCCCGGGAGAATCAAGAGACCCAGTACTTC. It is translated as CASSSRENQETQYF.

This clonotype was seen many times. This chain connects TRBV5-1 to TRBJ1-1, with D hard to call. With 1 base removed from V and 3 bases from J, the gap between germline ends came to 7 bases. The CDR3 has 13 amino acids. In germline, CDR1 is SGHRS, CDR2 YFSETQ. The CDR3 DNA follows: TGCGCCAGCAGCTTGACTACAGACACTGAAGCTTTCTTT. Amino acids: CASSLTTDTEAFF.

In its sample, this clonotype was seen many times. The J gene is TRBJ2-3, the V gene TRBV28; tentatively, D is TRBD2 (5 bases). Looked up from germline, CDR1 is MDHEN and CDR2 is SYDVKM. Trimming pared 5 bases from V and 15 bases from J, leaving 18 bases between. The CDR3 has 12 amino acids. The CDR3 loop is CASSQTGGGTYF. The CDR3 DNA is TGTGCCAGCAGTCAAACGGGCGGAGGAACCTATTTT.

This clonotype appeared many times. This chain joins TRBV4-3 and TRBJ2-6; maybe TRBD2 (5 bases). CDR1 is LGHNA, CDR2 YSLEER, per germline. Trimming pared 4 bases from V and 1 base from J, leaving 11 bases between. The length of the CDR3 is 16 residues. CDR3: CASSRGSQSGANVLTF. Written as DNA, the CDR3 is TGCGCCAGCAGCCGAGGGAGCCAATCTGGGGCCAACGTCCTGACTTTC.

The V gene is TRBV20-1, the J gene TRBJ1-1; 7 nucleotides match TRBD1. V shed 5 bases and J 1 base; nucleotides not matched to a gene: 7. The CDR3 runs to 14 residues. Germline V gene lookup returns CDR1 DFQATT and CDR2 SNEGSKA (reference sequence). CDR3 sequence reads: CSAVLGQTNTEAFF. CDR3 in DNA: TGCAGTGCTGTTTTGGGACAGACGAACACTGAAGCTTTCTTT.

This clonotype was seen repeatedly, ten times or more. In nucleotides, the CDR3 is TGTGCCAGCAGTTACGGTAGCGGGAGCGATACGCAGTATTTT. Translated: CASSYGSGSDTQYF. The chain links TRBV6-5 to TRBJ2-3; TRBD2 matches 9 bases. The germline V gene encodes CDR1 MNHEY and CDR2 SVGAGI. V shed 2 bases, J shed 6 bases, and the junction held 3 bases outside the gene matches. This CDR3 has 14 residues.

Many counts were recorded for this clonotype. The V call is TRBV10-3, the J call TRBJ2-5; possible D gene TRBD2, 6 bases. V lost 5 bases to trimming and J lost 4 bases, with 20 bases between them. This CDR3 contains 16 residues. CDR1 and CDR2 from the germline V gene are ENHRY and SYGVKD. The CDR3 DNA reads TGTGCCATCAGTAATCCCGGGAGCCTCTCAAGAGAGACCCAGTACTTC. Translating gives CAISNPGSLSRETQYF.

This clonotype was found many times. The chain links TRBV20-1 to TRBJ2-3; no clear D gene. V dropped 0 bases and J dropped 6 bases, with 7 bases sitting between them. The CDR3 runs 12 residues. Germline V gene sequence: CDR1 DFQATT, CDR2 SNEGSKA (reference sequence). CDR3 coding DNA: TGCAGTGCTAGAGATCCGGTGGATACGCAGTATTTT. Its translation is CSARDPVDTQYF.

The chain has TRBV2 and TRBJ2-4, with 12 bases that match TRBD2. J lost 9 bases, V lost 8 bases, and 23 bases had no gene match. CDR3 length equals 19 residues. The germline V gene has CDR1 SNHLY and CDR2 FYNNEI. This chain's CDR3 is CASCLAIGATSGRLVIQYF. CDR3 coding DNA: TGTGCCAGCTGTTTAGCGATCGGGGCGACTAGCGGGAGATTGGTCATTCAGTACTTC.

Details on this clonotype: A much more abundant neighbour one base away suggests this may be a read error. This chain links TRBV28 with TRBJ2-1, with 11 positions matching TRBD2. The CDR3 extends over 15 amino acids. CDR1 is MDHEN, CDR2 SYDVKM, per germline. CDR3 region: CVSRPGLAAYNEQFF. Written as DNA, the CDR3 is TGTGTCAGCAGGCCGGGACTAGCGGCCTACAATGAGCAGTTCTTC.

This clonotype occurred many times. The chain uses TRBV5-1 and TRBJ2-1; 10 bases line up with TRBD2. This CDR3 is built from 15 residues. V shed 4 bases and J 8 bases; nucleotides not matched to a gene: 9. Germline values: CDR1 SGHRS, CDR2 YFSETQ. CDR3 sequence: CASSPSGSNMDEQFF. The CDR3 coding sequence is TGCGCCAGCAGCCCTAGCGGGAGTAATATGGATGAGCAGTTCTTC. Supplemented by reference TRBV5-1 and TRBJ2-1, the full variable domain reads KAGVTQTPRYLIKTRGQQVTLSCSPISGHRSVSWYQQTPGQGLQFLFEYFSETQRNKGNFPGRFSGRQFSNSRSEMNVSTLELGDSALYLCASSPSGSNMDEQFFGPGTRLTVL.

This clonotype was seen many times. V is TRBV28 and J is TRBJ2-7; 13 bases map to TRBD2. The CDR3 consists of 16 residues. J lost 2 bases, V lost 7 bases, and 8 bases had no gene match. Germline V gene lookup returns CDR1 MDHEN and CDR2 SYDVKM. The CDR3 region is CASTDRGLAGPYEQYF. CDR3 in DNA: TGTGCCAGCACCGACCGGGGACTAGCGGGGCCCTACGAGCAGTACTTC.